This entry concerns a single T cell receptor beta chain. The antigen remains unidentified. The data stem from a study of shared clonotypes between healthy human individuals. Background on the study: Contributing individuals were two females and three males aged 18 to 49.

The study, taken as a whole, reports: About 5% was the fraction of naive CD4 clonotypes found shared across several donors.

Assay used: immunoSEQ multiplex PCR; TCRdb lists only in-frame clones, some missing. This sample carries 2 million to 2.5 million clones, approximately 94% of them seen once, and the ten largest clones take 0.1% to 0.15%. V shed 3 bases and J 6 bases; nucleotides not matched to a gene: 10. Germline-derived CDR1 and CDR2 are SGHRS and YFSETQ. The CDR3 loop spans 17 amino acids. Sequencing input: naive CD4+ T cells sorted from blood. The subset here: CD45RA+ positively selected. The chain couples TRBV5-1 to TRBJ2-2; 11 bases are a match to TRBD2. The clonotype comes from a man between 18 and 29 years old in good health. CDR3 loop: CASSSRKTSGVAGELFF. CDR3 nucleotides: TGCGCCAGCAGCTCGCGAAAGACTAGCGGGGTTGCCGGGGAGCTGTTTTTT.